Below, 32 T cell receptor beta chains from the same sample are listed, as sequenced in a study of CD8+ T cells in alopecia areata. In each case, RNA was isolated and then reverse transcribed into cDNA as the sequencing template. Sequencing was performed with immunoSEQ multiplex PCR; in TCRdb, only in-frame clones are kept and a portion is missing. Counted here are roughly 180,000 clones, approximately 56% occurring once; the ten biggest clones make up approximately 3.5%. Treatment defined: oral pan-JAK inhibitor, 5-10 mg twice daily. The sequencing used CD4+ T cells sorted from blood, collected at week 4, from a patient treated with tofacitinib. The receptors originated from a human donor with alopecia areata.

The genes are TRBV29-1 and TRBJ2-7; no definite D call. Deletions cut 5 bases from V and 2 bases from J, with 10 bases between. This CDR3 spans 12 amino acids. Germline V gene sequence: CDR1 SQVTM, CDR2 ANQGSEA. The CDR3: CSVREQTYEQYF. Written as DNA, the CDR3 is TGCAGCGTTCGTGAGCAAACCTACGAGCAGTACTTC.

This chain connects TRBV30 to TRBJ1-1; D unclear. Germline V lookup: CDR1 GTSNPN, CDR2 SVGIG (reference sequence). This CDR3 comprises 12 residues. Trimming took off 0 bases at V and 10 bases at J, with 12 bases between the two ends. The CDR3 DNA reads TGTGCCTGGAGTGTACAATATAAAGGAGCTTTCTTT. As protein: CAWSVQYKGAFF.

The chain employs TRBV29-1 and TRBJ2-2, with D unresolved. CDR3 length: 14 amino acids. V lost 2 bases and J 0 bases, leaving 7 bases between the germline ends. The V gene's germline CDR1 is SQVTM and CDR2 ANQGSEA. The CDR3, as DNA: TGCAGCGTTGAAACCTGGGCGAACACCGGGGAGCTGTTTTTT. Encoded protein: CSVETWANTGELFF.

V usage is TRBV30 and J usage is TRBJ1-2, with D possibly being TRBD1 (5 bases). V dropped 2 bases and J dropped 5 bases, with 12 bases sitting between them. Germline lookup yields CDR1 GTSNPN and CDR2 SVGIG (reference sequence). CDR3 length equals 13 residues. The CDR3 region is CAWSWDRPYGYTF. CDR3 sequence (DNA): TGTGCCTGGAGTTGGGACCGCCCTTATGGCTACACCTTC.

The V and J genes are TRBV23-1 and TRBJ2-1, with 8 bases fitting TRBD1. TRBV23-1 is classed as an ORF, of uncertain function. J gave up 8 bases and V 0 bases, and 9 bases lay outside the gene matches. The CDR3 has 16 amino acids. CDR3 bases: TGCGCCAGCAGTCAATCGCCTAATTCACAGGGGGATGAGCAGTTCTTC. Protein: CASSQSPNSQGDEQFF.

In this sample, this clone turned up a few times. CDR3 residues: CSVGGTTGKTQYF. CDR3 in DNA: TGCAGCGTTGGAGGGACCACCGGGAAGACCCAGTACTTC. J is TRBJ2-5 and V is TRBV29-1; D tentatively reads TRBD1 or TRBD2 (5 bases each). V lost 4 bases, J lost 6 bases, and 15 bases lay in between. The CDR3 runs 13 residues. From germline, CDR1 is SQVTM and CDR2 ANQGSEA. Full variable domain (rest looked up from reference TRBV29-1 and TRBJ2-5): SAVISQKPSRDICQRGTSLTIQCQVDSQVTMMFWYRQQPGQSLTLIATANQGSEATYESGFVIDKFPISRPNLTFSTLTVSNMSPEDSSIYLCSVGGTTGKTQYFGPGTRLLVL.

The chain has TRBV2 and TRBJ1-5; D gene ambiguous. V lost 0 bases and J lost 4, with 7 bases in between. The V gene's germline CDR1 is SNHLY and CDR2 FYNNEI. This CDR3 region has 14 residues. This CDR3 reads CASSEAYSNQPQHF. For the CDR3, the DNA is TGTGCCAGCAGTGAAGCATACAGTAATCAGCCCCAGCATTTT. The variable domain in full, with the rest retrieved from reference TRBV2 and TRBJ1-5, is EPEVTQTPSHQVTQMGQEVILRCVPISNHLYFYWYRQILGQKVEFLVSFYNNEISEKSEIFDDQFSVERPDGSNFTLKIRSTKLEDSAMYFCASSEAYSNQPQHFGDGTRLSIL.

This chain connects TRBV20-1 to TRBJ2-1; D is unclear. The germline V gene encodes CDR1 DFQATT and CDR2 SNEGSKA (reference sequence). This CDR3 comprises 11 residues. Trimming removed 6 bases from V and 8 bases from J, with 11 bases in between. CDR3 amino acids: CSARRPHEQFF. CDR3 bases: TGCAGTGCCAGGAGACCCCATGAGCAGTTCTTC.

There are a few counts of this clone. The J gene is TRBJ1-1, the V gene TRBV29-1; D unresolved. Germline lookup yields CDR1 SQVTM and CDR2 ANQGSEA. The CDR3 consists of 14 residues. Deletions cut 3 bases from V and 0 bases from J, with 11 bases between. The CDR3 nucleotides read TGCAGCGTTGAGGGAAGGCAGATGAACACTGAAGCTTTCTTT. Translation: CSVEGRQMNTEAFF.

The sample holds a few counts of this clone. CDR3 sequence (DNA): TGCGCCAGCAGCCAAGATCGGGGGCATGAGCAGTTCTTC. As protein: CASSQDRGHEQFF. The rearrangement joins TRBV4-1 to TRBJ2-1, with D possibly being TRBD1 or TRBD2 (6 bases each). In germline, CDR1 is MGHRA, CDR2 YSYEKL. The V end was cut by 0 bases, the J end by 8 bases, with 8 bases between. The length of the CDR3 is 13 residues.

V usage is TRBV28 and J usage is TRBJ1-2; a possible D gene is TRBD1 (6 bases). The ends were cut back, 2 bases at V and 4 bases at J, with 11 bases in the middle. The CDR3 covers 14 residues. Germline assignment: CDR1 MDHEN and CDR2 SYDVKM. CDR3 nucleotide sequence: TGTGCCAGCAGTTTACCACAGGGATCCTATGGCTACACCTTC. Protein: CASSLPQGSYGYTF.

The chain employs TRBV5-4 and TRBJ2-1; 7 bases agree with TRBD2. Per germline, CDR1 SGHNT and CDR2 YYREEE (reference sequence). After removal of 2 bases from V and 5 bases from J, the junction contained 7 bases not matched to a gene. The length of the CDR3 is 15 residues. The CDR3 nucleotides read TGTGCCAGCAGCTTAGCGGGACGGCCTAACAATGAGCAGTTCTTC. Its protein product is CASSLAGRPNNEQFF.

This clone was counted between two and nine times. The V and J genes are TRBV28 and TRBJ1-5; TRBD1 might be the D (6 bases). The CDR3 is 15 amino acids. The germline gives CDR1 MDHEN, CDR2 SYDVKM. V was cut by 3 bases and J by 4 bases, with 13 bases left in between. The CDR3 nucleotides are TGTGCCAGCAGTTTCGGAAAAACAGGGAATCAGCCCCAGCATTTT. Translating gives CASSFGKTGNQPQHF.

This clone was seen a few times. The chain joins TRBV19 to TRBJ1-2; D is unclear. This CDR3 has 12 amino acids. With 3 bases removed from V and 6 bases from J, the gap between germline ends came to 8 bases. The germline CDR1 and CDR2 sequences are LNHDA and SQIVND (reference sequence). The CDR3 here is CASSIGANGYTF. For the CDR3, the DNA is TGTGCCAGTAGTATCGGAGCAAATGGCTACACCTTC. The whole variable domain, filled in from reference TRBV19 and TRBJ1-2, reads DGGITQSPKYLFRKEGQNVTLSCEQNLNHDAMYWYRQDPGQGLRLIYYSQIVNDFQKGDIAEGYSVSREKKESFPLTVTSAQKNPTAFYLCASSIGANGYTFGSGTRLTVV.

The J gene is TRBJ1-1, the V gene TRBV5-1, with 12 bases fitting TRBD1. Germline loops: CDR1 SGHRS, CDR2 YFSETQ. CDR3 length: 19 residues. V lost 3 bases and J lost 1; bases outside the gene matches: 13. CDR3 sequence (DNA): TGCGCCAGCAGCTCATACACGGGACAGGGGGCTACGGAGAACACTGAAGCTTTCTTT. Residues: CASSSYTGQGATENTEAFF.

The chain has TRBV30 and TRBJ1-1; D perhaps matches TRBD1 (5 bases). CDR3 size: 14 residues. Germline V lookup: CDR1 GTSNPN, CDR2 SVGIG (reference sequence). V lost 0 bases to trimming and J lost 8 bases, with 16 bases between them. CDR3 sequence (DNA): TGTGCCTGGAGTGTGGGGGGGTTAAGGACAGAAGCTTTCTTT. Its translation: CAWSVGGLRTEAFF.

This clone occurred a few times. The chain employs TRBV30 and TRBJ2-3, with D possibly TRBD1 on 6 matching bases. V dropped 2 bases and J dropped 5 bases, with 11 bases sitting between them. This CDR3 region has 13 residues. CDR1 GTSNPN and CDR2 SVGIG come from the germline V gene (reference sequence). The CDR3 region has the DNA TGTGCCTGGAGTCGGCAGGGGAAAGATACGCAGTATTTT. Its translation: CAWSRQGKDTQYF. Together with reference TRBV30 and TRBJ2-3, the CDR3 gives the full variable domain: SQTIHQWPATLVQPVGSPLSLECTVEGTSNPNLYWYRQAAGRGLQLLFYSVGIGQISSEVPQNLSASRPQDRQFILSSKKLLLSDSGFYLCAWSRQGKDTQYFGPGTRLTVL.

This chain connects TRBV29-1 to TRBJ1-6; TRBD1 is a possible D gene (5 bases). CDR3 length: 14 residues. Germline CDR1 reads SQVTM; CDR2 reads ANQGSEA. V lost 6 bases, J lost 6 bases, and 15 bases lay in between. The CDR3 region is CSVCRASGNSPLHF. Here the CDR3 DNA reads TGCAGCGTCTGCAGGGCCTCGGGTAATTCACCCCTCCACTTT.

Remarks on this clone: The sample has other DNA sequences that encode this CDR3 too. This chain connects TRBV29-1 to TRBJ2-7; D gene unclear. Trimming cost V 5 bases and J 0 bases, with 5 bases left between them. The germline CDR1 and CDR2 sequences are SQVTM and ANQGSEA. This CDR3 has 11 amino acids. For the CDR3, the DNA is TGCAGCGTTCAGAGCTCCTACGAGCAGTACTTC. It specifies CSVQSSYEQYF.

V gene TRBV15 combines with J gene TRBJ1-2, with D tentatively TRBD1 (5 bases). CDR3 length: 14 amino acids. V gave up 5 bases and J gave up 8 bases, with 18 bases separating them. Germline V CDR1 and CDR2: LNHNV, YYDKDF (reference sequence). CDR3 DNA: TGTGCCACCAGCGGGGGGTCCCTTCCCTCGGGCTACACCTTC. Amino acids: CATSGGSLPSGYTF.

This clone has a single count. This CDR3 reads CASKELQVNSPLHF. CDR3 sequence (DNA): TGTGCCAGCAAAGAATTACAGGTGAATTCACCCCTCCACTTT. The rearrangement uses TRBV6-1 and TRBJ1-6, with a tentative D call TRBD1 (5 bases). The CDR3 has 14 amino acids. Germline values: CDR1 MNHNS, CDR2 SASEGT. Trimming removed 7 bases from V and 7 bases from J, with 14 bases in between.

CDR3 sequence reads: CAWIPGSYEQYF. As DNA, the CDR3 is TGTGCCTGGATCCCTGGCTCCTACGAGCAGTACTTC. The chain has TRBV30 and TRBJ2-7, with D unresolved. Deletions cut 4 bases from V and 0 bases from J, with 7 bases between. Germline CDR1 reads GTSNPN; CDR2 reads SVGIG (reference sequence). The CDR3 totals 12 residues.

This clone has only a few counts. The rearrangement uses TRBV6-1 and TRBJ1-3; TRBD1 is a possible D gene (6 bases). There are 15 residues in the CDR3. Trimming cost V 6 bases and J 0 bases, with 12 bases left between them. Germline-derived CDR1 and CDR2 are MNHNS and SASEGT. CDR3 amino acids: CASRDRPLSGNTIYF. Here the CDR3 DNA reads TGTGCCAGCAGAGACAGGCCCCTCTCTGGAAACACCATATATTTT.

V is TRBV7-9 and J is TRBJ2-7; D perhaps matches TRBD2 (5 bases). Germline V gene sequence: CDR1 SEHNR, CDR2 FQNEAQ (reference sequence). The CDR3 sequence is 14 residues long. Trimming took off 5 bases at V and 1 base at J, with 12 bases between the two ends. CDR3 sequence reads: CASSRGEVSYEQYF. For the CDR3, the DNA is TGTGCCAGCAGCCGGGGTGAGGTTTCCTACGAGCAGTACTTC.

The rearrangement uses TRBV30 and TRBJ1-5; D may be TRBD1 (6 bases). CDR1 and CDR2 (germline): GTSNPN, SVGIG (reference sequence). The CDR3 length is 15 residues. Trimming left V 0 bases short and J 5 bases short, with 14 bases between. The CDR3 nucleotides are TGTGCCTGGAGTGTAGGGGGGCCAGTCGATCAGCCCCAGCATTTT. Translated, it gives CAWSVGGPVDQPQHF.

J is TRBJ2-1 and V is TRBV30; TRBD2 matches 9 bases. The germline gives CDR1 GTSNPN, CDR2 SVGIG (reference sequence). J lost 9 bases, V lost 2 bases, and 8 bases had no gene match. This CDR3 is 14 amino acids long. The CDR3 nucleotides read TGTGCCTGGAGTAAGGGCGGGGGGGTTTTTGAGCAGTTCTTC. Protein product: CAWSKGGGVFEQFF.

This clone turned up a few times. The CDR3 is CASSLAGLYGYTF. Written as DNA, the CDR3 is TGTGCCAGCAGCTTAGCAGGGCTCTATGGCTACACCTTC. This chain connects TRBV7-2 to TRBJ1-2; D is ambiguous. Germline V gives CDR1 SGHTA, CDR2 FQGNSA. V was pared by 0 bases and J by 4 bases, with 6 bases between. The CDR3 is 13 residues long.

The chain recombines TRBV25-1 with TRBJ1-2; perhaps TRBD1 as D (5 bases). Trimming left V 4 bases short and J 3 bases short, with 9 bases between. Germline assignment: CDR1 MGHDK and CDR2 SYGVNS. The CDR3 totals 13 residues. The DNA for the CDR3 is TGTGCCAGCAGTGTCCAGGGACACTATGGCTACACCTTC. This codes for CASSVQGHYGYTF.

This clone has just a few counts. This chain joins TRBV28 and TRBJ1-6; 7 bases align to TRBD1. Trimming cost V 5 bases and J 9 bases; bases outside gene matches: 19. This CDR3 is 18 amino acids long. In germline, CDR1 is MDHEN, CDR2 SYDVKM. The CDR3 sequence is CASSPGSRQGRLSSPLHF. The DNA of the CDR3 is TGTGCCAGCAGTCCTGGGTCCCGACAGGGACGCCTCAGTTCACCCCTCCACTTT.

The chain links TRBV30 to TRBJ1-1; 9 bases align to TRBD1. Germline values: CDR1 GTSNPN, CDR2 SVGIG (reference sequence). The CDR3 covers 16 residues. The junction had 7 bases not matched to a gene; V was cut back by 2 bases and J by 0 bases. The CDR3 region is CAWSPGDRVVNTEAFF. The CDR3 DNA sequence: TGTGCCTGGAGTCCGGGGGACAGGGTCGTGAACACTGAAGCTTTCTTT.

The genes are TRBV23-1 and TRBJ2-6, with 9 bases that match TRBD1. TRBV23-1 is annotated as an ORF whose role is uncertain. The CDR3 is 17 amino acids. V was clipped by 2 bases and J by 2 bases; unmatched bases: 4. CDR3 nucleotide sequence: TGCGCCAGCAGTCAAGTCCGGACAGGGGCTGGGGCCAACGTCCTGACTTTC. It translates to CASSQVRTGAGANVLTF.

The chain employs TRBV4-1 and TRBJ2-5; D may match TRBD1 or TRBD2 (5 bases each). This CDR3 is built from 15 residues. V was pared by 2 bases and J by 4 bases, with 14 bases between. The germline V gene encodes CDR1 MGHRA and CDR2 YSYEKL. The CDR3: CASSQTGTRVETQYF. The CDR3 region has the DNA TGCGCCAGCAGCCAAACGGGGACGAGGGTAGAGACCCAGTACTTC.